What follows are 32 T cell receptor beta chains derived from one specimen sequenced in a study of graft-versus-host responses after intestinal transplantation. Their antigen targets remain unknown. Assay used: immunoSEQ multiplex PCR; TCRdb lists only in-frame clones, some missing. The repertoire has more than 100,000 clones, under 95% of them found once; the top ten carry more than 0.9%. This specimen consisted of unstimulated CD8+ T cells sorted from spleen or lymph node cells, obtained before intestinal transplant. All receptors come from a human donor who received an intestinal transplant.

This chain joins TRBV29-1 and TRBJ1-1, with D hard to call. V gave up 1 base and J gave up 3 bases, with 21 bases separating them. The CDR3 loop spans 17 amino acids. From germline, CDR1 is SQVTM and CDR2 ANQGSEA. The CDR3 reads CSVEGWPFGQVDTEAFF. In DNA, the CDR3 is TGCAGCGTTGAAGGTTGGCCATTTGGGCAGGTGGACACTGAAGCTTTCTTT.

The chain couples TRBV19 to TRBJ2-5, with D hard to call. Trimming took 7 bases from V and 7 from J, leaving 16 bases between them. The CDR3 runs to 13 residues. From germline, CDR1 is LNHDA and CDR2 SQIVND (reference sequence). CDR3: CASTIKGLLTQYF. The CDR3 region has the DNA TGTGCCAGTACCATTAAAGGGTTATTGACCCAGTACTTC.

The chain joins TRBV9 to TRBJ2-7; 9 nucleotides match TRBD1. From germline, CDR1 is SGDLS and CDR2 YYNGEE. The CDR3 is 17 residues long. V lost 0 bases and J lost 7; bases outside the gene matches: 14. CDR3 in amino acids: CASSVDRGTGSVLEQYF. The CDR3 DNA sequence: TGTGCCAGCAGCGTAGATCGGGGGACAGGGTCAGTTCTGGAGCAGTACTTC.

The CDR3 spells CASSPGRNQPQHF. DNA for the CDR3: TGCGCCAGCAGCCCGGGCAGAAATCAGCCCCAGCATTTT. The rearrangement joins TRBV4-1 to TRBJ1-5; no clear D. Germline assignment: CDR1 MGHRA and CDR2 YSYEKL. There are 13 residues in the CDR3. V shed 4 bases and J shed 4 bases, with 8 bases lying between them.

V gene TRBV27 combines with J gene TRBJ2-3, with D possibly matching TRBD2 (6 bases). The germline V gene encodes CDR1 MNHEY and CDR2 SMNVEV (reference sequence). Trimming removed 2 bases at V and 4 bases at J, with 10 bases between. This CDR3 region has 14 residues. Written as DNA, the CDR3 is TGTGCCAGCAGTTTAGGACTAACCCCAGATACGCAGTATTTT. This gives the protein CASSLGLTPDTQYF.

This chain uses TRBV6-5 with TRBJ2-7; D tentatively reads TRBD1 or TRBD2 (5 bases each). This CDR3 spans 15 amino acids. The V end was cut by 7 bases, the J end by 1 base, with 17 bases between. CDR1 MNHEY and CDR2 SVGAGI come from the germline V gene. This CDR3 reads CASIGERTASYEQYF. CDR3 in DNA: TGTGCCAGCATAGGGGAGAGGACGGCGTCCTACGAGCAGTACTTC.

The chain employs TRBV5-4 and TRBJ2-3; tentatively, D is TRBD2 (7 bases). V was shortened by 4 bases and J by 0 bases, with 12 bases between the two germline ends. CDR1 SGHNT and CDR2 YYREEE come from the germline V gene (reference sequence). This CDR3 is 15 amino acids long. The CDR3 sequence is CASSPRGASTDTQYF. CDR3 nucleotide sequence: TGTGCCAGCAGCCCTCGGGGGGCTAGCACAGATACGCAGTATTTT.

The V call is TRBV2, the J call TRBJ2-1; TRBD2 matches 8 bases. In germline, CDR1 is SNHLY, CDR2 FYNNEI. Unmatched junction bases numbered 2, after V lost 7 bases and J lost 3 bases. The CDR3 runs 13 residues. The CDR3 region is CASKGTSYNEQFF. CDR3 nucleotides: TGTGCCAGCAAGGGGACTAGCTACAATGAGCAGTTCTTC.

Here the CDR3 reads CASSLLAGATDTQYF. The CDR3 bases are TGTGCCAGCAGCTTACTAGCGGGGGCGACAGATACGCAGTATTTT. The chain recombines TRBV7-3 with TRBJ2-3, with 10 nucleotides matching TRBD2. In germline, CDR1 is SGHTA, CDR2 FQGTGA. The ends lost 2 bases at V and 3 bases at J; junction bases unmatched: 2. The CDR3 consists of 15 residues.

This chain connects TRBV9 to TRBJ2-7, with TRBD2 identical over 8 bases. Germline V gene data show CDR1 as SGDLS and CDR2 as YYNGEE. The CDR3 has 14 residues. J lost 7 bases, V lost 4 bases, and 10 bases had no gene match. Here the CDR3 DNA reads TGTGCCAGCAGCACCAGCGGGGGAGGAGGAGAGCAGTACTTC. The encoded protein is CASSTSGGGGEQYF. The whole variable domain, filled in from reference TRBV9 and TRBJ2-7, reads DSGVTQTPKHLITATGQRVTLRCSPRSGDLSVYWYQQSLDQGLQFLIQYYNGEERAKGNILERFSAQQFPDLHSELNLSSLELGDSALYFCASSTSGGGGEQYFGPGTRLTVT.

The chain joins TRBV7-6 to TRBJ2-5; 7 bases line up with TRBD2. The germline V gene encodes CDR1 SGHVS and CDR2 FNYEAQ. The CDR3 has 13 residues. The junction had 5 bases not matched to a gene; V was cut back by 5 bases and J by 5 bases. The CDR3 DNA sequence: TGTGCCAGCAGCCCAGCGGGGAGTGAGACCCAGTACTTC. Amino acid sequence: CASSPAGSETQYF.

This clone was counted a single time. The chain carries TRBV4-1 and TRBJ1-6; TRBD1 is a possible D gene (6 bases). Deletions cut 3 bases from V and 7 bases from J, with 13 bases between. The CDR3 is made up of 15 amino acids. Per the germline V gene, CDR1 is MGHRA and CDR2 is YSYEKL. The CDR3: CASSQRQDLNSPLHF. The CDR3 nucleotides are TGCGCCAGCAGCCAGAGACAGGATCTAAATTCACCCCTCCACTTT.

For the CDR3, the DNA is TGTGCTAGTGGTTTGGTACCCGATACGCAGTATTTT. This translates into CASGLVPDTQYF. The chain joins TRBV12-5 to TRBJ2-3; unclear D gene. Trimming pared 0 bases from V and 6 bases from J, leaving 4 bases between. The V gene's germline CDR1 is LGHNT and CDR2 FRNRAP. The CDR3 covers 12 residues.

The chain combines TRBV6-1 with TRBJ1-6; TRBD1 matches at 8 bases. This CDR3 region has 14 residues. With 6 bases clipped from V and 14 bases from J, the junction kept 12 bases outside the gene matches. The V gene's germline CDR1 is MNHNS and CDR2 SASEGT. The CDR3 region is CASRPDRADPALHF. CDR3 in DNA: TGTGCCAGCAGACCGGACAGGGCGGATCCGGCCCTCCACTTT.

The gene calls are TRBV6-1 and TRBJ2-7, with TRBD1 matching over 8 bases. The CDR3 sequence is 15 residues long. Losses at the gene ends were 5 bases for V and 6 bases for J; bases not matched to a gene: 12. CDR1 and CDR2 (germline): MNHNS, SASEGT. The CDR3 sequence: CASSRTGGTYGEQYF. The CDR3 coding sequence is TGTGCCAGCAGTCGTACAGGGGGAACTTACGGCGAGCAGTACTTC.

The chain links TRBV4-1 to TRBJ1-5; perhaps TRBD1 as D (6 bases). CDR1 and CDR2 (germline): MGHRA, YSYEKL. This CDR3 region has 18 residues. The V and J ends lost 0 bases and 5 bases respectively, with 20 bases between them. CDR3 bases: TGCGCCAGCAGCCAAGACCCCGTTTCACCAGGGGCCGATCAGCCCCAGCATTTT. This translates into CASSQDPVSPGADQPQHF.

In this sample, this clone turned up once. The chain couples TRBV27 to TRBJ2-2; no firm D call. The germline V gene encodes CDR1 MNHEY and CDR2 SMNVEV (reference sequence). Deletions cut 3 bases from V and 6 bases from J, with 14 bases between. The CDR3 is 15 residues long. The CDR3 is CASSLRYSDPGELFF. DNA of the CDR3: TGTGCCAGCAGTTTGCGGTATAGTGACCCCGGGGAGCTGTTTTTT.

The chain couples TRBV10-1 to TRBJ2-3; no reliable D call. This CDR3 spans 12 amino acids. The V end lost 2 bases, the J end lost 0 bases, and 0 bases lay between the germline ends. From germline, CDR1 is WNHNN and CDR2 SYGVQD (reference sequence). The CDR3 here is CASSESTDTQYF. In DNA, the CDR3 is TGCGCCAGCAGTGAGAGCACAGATACGCAGTATTTT.

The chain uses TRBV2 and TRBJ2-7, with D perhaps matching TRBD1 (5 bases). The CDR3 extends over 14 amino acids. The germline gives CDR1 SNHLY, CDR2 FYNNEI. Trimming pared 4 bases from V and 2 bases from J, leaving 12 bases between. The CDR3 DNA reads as TGTGCCAGCAGTGGAGACAGTTTAACCTACGAGCAGTACTTC. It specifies CASSGDSLTYEQYF.

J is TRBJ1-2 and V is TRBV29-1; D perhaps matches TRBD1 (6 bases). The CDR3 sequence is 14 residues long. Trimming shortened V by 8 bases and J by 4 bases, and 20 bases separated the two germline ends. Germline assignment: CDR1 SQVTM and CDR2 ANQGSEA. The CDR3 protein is CSHGEGGGGYGYTF. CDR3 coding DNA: TGCAGCCACGGCGAAGGGGGTGGGGGCTATGGCTACACCTTC.

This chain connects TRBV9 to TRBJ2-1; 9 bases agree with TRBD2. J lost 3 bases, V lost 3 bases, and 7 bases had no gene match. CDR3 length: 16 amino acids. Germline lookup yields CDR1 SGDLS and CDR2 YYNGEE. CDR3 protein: CASSAPSGADYNEQFF. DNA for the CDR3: TGTGCCAGCAGCGCTCCTAGCGGGGCAGACTACAATGAGCAGTTCTTC. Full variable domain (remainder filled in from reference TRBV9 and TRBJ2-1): DSGVTQTPKHLITATGQRVTLRCSPRSGDLSVYWYQQSLDQGLQFLIQYYNGEERAKGNILERFSAQQFPDLHSELNLSSLELGDSALYFCASSAPSGADYNEQFFGPGTRLTVL.

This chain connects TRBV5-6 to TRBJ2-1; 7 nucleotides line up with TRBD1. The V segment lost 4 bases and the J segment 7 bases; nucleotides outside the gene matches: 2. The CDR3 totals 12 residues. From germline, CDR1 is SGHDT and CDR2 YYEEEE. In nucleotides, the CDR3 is TGTGCCAGCAGCCCGGGACAGAATGAGCAGTTCTTC. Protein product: CASSPGQNEQFF. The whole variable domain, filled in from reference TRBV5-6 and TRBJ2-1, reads DAGVTQSPTHLIKTRGQQVTLRCSPKSGHDTVSWYQQALGQGPQFIFQYYEEEERQRGNFPDRFSGHQFPNYSSELNVNALLLGDSALYLCASSPGQNEQFFGPGTRLTVL.

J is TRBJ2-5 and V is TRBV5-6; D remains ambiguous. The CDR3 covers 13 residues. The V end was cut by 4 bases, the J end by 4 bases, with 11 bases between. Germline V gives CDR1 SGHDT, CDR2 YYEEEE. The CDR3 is CASSAEWGETQYF. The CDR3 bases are TGTGCCAGCAGCGCCGAGTGGGGAGAGACCCAGTACTTC.

CDR3 DNA sequence: TGTGCCAGCAGCGGGGAAGAGGTGGACGGGGAGCTGTTTTTT. Its protein is CASSGEEVDGELFF. The chain links TRBV11-2 to TRBJ2-2, with no clear D. V lost 5 bases and J 7 bases, leaving 14 bases between the germline ends. The V gene's germline CDR1 is SGHAT and CDR2 FQNNGV. CDR3 length equals 14 residues.

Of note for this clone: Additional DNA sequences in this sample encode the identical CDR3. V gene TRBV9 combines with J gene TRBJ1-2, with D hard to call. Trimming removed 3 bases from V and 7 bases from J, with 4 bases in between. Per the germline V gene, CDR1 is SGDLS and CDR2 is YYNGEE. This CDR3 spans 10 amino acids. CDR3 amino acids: CASSGLGYTF. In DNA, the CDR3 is TGTGCCAGCAGCGGACTTGGCTACACCTTC.

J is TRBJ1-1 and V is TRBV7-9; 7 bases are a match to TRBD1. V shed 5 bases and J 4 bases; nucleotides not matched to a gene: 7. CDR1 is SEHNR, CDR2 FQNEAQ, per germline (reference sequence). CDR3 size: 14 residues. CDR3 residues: CASSPPGTATEAFF. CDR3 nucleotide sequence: TGTGCCAGCAGCCCACCCGGGACAGCCACTGAAGCTTTCTTT.

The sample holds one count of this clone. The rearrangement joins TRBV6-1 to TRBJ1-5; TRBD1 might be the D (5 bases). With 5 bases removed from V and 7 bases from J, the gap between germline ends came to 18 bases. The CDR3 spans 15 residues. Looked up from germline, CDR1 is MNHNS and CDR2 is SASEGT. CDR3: CASSRGRPLGQPQHF. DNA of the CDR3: TGTGCCAGCAGTCGGGGACGCCCCCTCGGGCAGCCCCAGCATTTT.

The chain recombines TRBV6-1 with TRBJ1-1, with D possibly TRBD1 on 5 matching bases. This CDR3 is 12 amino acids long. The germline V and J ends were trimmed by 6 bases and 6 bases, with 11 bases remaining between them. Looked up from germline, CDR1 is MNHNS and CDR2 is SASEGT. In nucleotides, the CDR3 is TGTGCCAGCAGATCGGGGGGGGCTGAAGCTTTCTTT. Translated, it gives CASRSGGAEAFF.

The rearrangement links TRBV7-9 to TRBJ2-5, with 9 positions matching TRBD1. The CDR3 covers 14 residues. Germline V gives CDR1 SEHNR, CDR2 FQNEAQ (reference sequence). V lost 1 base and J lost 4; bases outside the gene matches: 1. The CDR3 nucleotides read TGTGCCAGCAGCTTAGTACAGGGGGCAGAGACCCAGTACTTC. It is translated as CASSLVQGAETQYF.

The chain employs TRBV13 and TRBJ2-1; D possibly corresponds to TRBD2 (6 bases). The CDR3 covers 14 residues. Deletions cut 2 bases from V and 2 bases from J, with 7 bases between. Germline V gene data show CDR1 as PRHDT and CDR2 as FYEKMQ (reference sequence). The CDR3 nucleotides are TGTGCCAGCAGCTTACGCGGGGCCTACAATGAGCAGTTCTTC. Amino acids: CASSLRGAYNEQFF.

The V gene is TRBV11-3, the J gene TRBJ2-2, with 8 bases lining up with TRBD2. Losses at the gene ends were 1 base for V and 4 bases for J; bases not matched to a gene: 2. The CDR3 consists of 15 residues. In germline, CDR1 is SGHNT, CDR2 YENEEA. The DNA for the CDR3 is TGTGCCAGCAGCTTAGTAGCGGGGTTCACCGGGGAGCTGTTTTTT. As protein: CASSLVAGFTGELFF.

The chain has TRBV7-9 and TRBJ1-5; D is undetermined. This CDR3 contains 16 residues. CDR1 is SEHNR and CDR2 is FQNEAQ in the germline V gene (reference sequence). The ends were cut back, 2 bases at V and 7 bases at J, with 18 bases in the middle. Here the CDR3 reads CASSLSRAPKQQPQHF. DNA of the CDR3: TGTGCCAGCAGCTTATCCCGGGCCCCAAAGCAACAGCCCCAGCATTTT.